This T cell receptor (beta chain) originates from a study of T cell responses to AZD1222 COVID-19 vaccine. Study-level results: Donors in the cohort were predominantly white British and more often female, and clonal diversity was possibly underestimated. Unmutated regions of variants are reportedly targeted by nearly half of spike-specific TCRs. Of the AZD1222 recipients, only 5 to 7 were seropositive at baseline.

Concerning this clone itself: Its antigen is undetermined.

The method was immunoSEQ multiplex PCR; TCRdb's version includes in-frame clones alone and lacks a portion of them. The table has about 140,000 clones, 80% to 90% seen once. CDR1 SGHTA and CDR2 FQGNSA come from the germline V gene. The CDR3 runs to 13 residues. With V trimmed by 4 bases and J by 6 bases, 3 bases remained unmatched. This clonotype originated in an adult in good health. The source was peripheral blood, collected on day 0 of AZD1222 vaccination. The chain links TRBV7-2 to TRBJ1-1, with 9 positions matching TRBD1. In nucleotides, the CDR3 is TGTGCCAGCAGCTCACGACAGGGGGCTGAAGCTTTCTTT. This codes for CASSSRQGAEAFF.